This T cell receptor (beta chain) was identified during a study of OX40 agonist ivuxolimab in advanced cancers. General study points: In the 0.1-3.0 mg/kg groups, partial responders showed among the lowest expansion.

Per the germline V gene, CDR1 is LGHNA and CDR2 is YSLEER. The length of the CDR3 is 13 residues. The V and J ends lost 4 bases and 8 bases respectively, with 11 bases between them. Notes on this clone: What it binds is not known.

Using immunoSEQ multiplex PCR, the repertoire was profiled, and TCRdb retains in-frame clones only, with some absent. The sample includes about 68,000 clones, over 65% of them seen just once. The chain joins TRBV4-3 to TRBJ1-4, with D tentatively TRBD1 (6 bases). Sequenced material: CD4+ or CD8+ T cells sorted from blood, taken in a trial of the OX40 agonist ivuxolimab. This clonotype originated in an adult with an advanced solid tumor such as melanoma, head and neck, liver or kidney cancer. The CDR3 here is CASSRGTSEKLFF. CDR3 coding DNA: TGCGCCAGCAGCCGGGGGACATCCGAAAAACTGTTTTTT.